The rows below give T cell receptor beta chains drawn from one sample of a study of blood T cell repertoires in COVID-19. The table came from immunoSEQ multiplex PCR; TCRdb's copy has only in-frame clones and leaves some out. The table records 150,000 to 200,000 clones, roughly 85% of them present only once. The source material was peripheral blood. These receptors were taken from a man aged 60 to 75 with active or convalescent COVID-19. The CDR3 runs from the conserved cysteine through the conserved F or W. A D gene is named only where the DNA matches it firmly. The size entry is marked missing in some rows and otherwise reads once, few, many or a size class.

>TRBD1|14|TRBJ2-1|TRBV5-5|NA
CASSRTGNYNEQFF
TGTGCCAGCAGCAGGACAGGGAATTACAATGAGCAGTTCTTC
>TRBD1|16|TRBJ2-5|TRBV5-6|NA
CASSLPGTGGIETQYF
TGTGCCAGCAGCCTGCCCGGGACAGGGGGTATAGAGACCCAGTACTTC
>NA|15|TRBJ2-7|TRBV13|NA
CASSGGEDSFYEQYF
TGTGCCAGCAGCGGGGGGGAGGACAGTTTCTACGAGCAGTACTTC
>NA|17|TRBJ2-2|TRBV21-1|NA
CASSKEQGTPNTGELFF
TGTGCCAGCAGCAAAGAACAGGGGACACCGAACACCGGGGAGCTGTTTTTT
>NA|13|TRBJ2-5|TRBV29-1|once
CSVEGSRRETQYF
TGCAGCGTTGAAGGGTCCCGGAGAGAGACCCAGTACTTC
>NA|15|TRBJ1-2|TRBV19|NA
CASTHRQGTNYGYTF
TGTGCCAGTACCCACCGCCAGGGTACTAACTATGGCTACACCTTC
>TRBD2|15|TRBJ2-7|TRBV7-2|NA
CASSFSRLAGVSVYF
TGTGCCAGCAGCTTCTCGCGACTAGCGGGGGTCTCGGTGTACTTC
>NA|14|TRBJ1-1|TRBV2|NA
CASSAQGVNTEAFF
TGTGCCAGCAGTGCCCAGGGTGTGAACACTGAAGCTTTCTTT
>TRBD1|13|TRBJ1-1|TRBV2|once
CASSTGAVTEAFF
TGTGCCAGCAGCACAGGGGCGGTCACTGAAGCTTTCTTT
>NA|15|TRBJ1-5|TRBV24-1|once
CATSDLRQVWNPQHF
TGTGCCACCAGTGATCTTAGACAGGTTTGGAATCCCCAGCATTTT
>NA|13|TRBJ1-1|TRBV6-1|NA
CASSEQGFTEAFF
TGTGCCAGCAGTGAACAGGGGTTCACTGAAGCTTTCTTT
>TRBD2|16|TRBJ2-1|TRBV10-3|NA
CAISRTSGYEVNEQFF
TGTGCCATCAGTAGGACTAGCGGGTACGAGGTCAATGAGCAGTTCTTC
>TRBD1|15|TRBJ2-7|TRBV18|NA
CASSLKTGSEYEQYF
TGTGCCAGCTCACTAAAGACAGGGTCCGAGTACGAGCAGTACTTC
>NA|14|TRBJ1-2|TRBV6-5|once
CASTMTGLNYGYTF
TGTGCCAGCACCATGACAGGACTTAACTATGGCTACACCTTC
>TRBD2|16|TRBJ2-1|TRBV4-1|NA
CASSLQWTSGSNEQFF
TGCGCCAGCAGCTTACAGTGGACTAGCGGGAGCAATGAGCAGTTCTTC
>TRBD1|13|TRBJ2-5|TRBV7-9|NA
CASSAGRGETQYF
TGTGCCAGCAGCGCCGGCAGGGGGGAGACCCAGTACTTC
>NA|14|TRBJ1-6|TRBV2|NA
CASSAGRNLSPLHF
TGTGCCAGCAGTGCAGGGCGGAACCTATCACCCCTCCACTTT
>TRBD1|13|TRBJ1-2|TRBV19|NA
CASRVQGANGYTF
TGTGCCAGCCGCGTCCAGGGGGCAAATGGCTACACCTTC
>NA|19|TRBJ1-2|TRBV5-1|NA
CASSLGLVAGASEGYGYTF
TGCGCCAGCAGCTTGGGTCTGGTCGCGGGTGCCTCGGAGGGATATGGCTACACCTTC
>TRBD1|13|TRBJ1-1|TRBV3-1/TRBV3-2|NA
CASSQTPGQRAFF
TGTGCCAGCAGCCAGACCCCGGGACAGAGAGCTTTCTTT
>NA|16|TRBJ1-3|TRBV5-1|NA
CASSLFIGVRGNTIYF
TGCGCCAGCAGCTTGTTTATAGGAGTGCGAGGAAACACCATATATTTT
>NA|15|TRBJ2-3|TRBV4-1|NA
CASSQDGTVTDTQYF
TGCGCCAGCAGCCAAGATGGGACTGTTACAGATACGCAGTATTTT
>TRBD2|16|TRBJ2-3|TRBV2|NA
CASSPLAVAGTDTQYF
TGTGCCAGCAGTCCACTAGCGGTTGCGGGCACAGATACGCAGTATTTT
>TRBD2|14|TRBJ2-3|TRBV9|NA
CASSRGTTTDTQYF
TGTGCCAGCAGCCGGGGGACTACAACAGATACGCAGTATTTT
>NA|11|TRBJ2-3|TRBV24-1|NA
CATAQGGTQYF
TGTGCCACTGCACAGGGTGGTACGCAGTATTTT
>NA|15|TRBJ2-2|TRBV5-1|NA
CASSLDTLDTGELFF
TGCGCCAGCAGCTTGGACACGTTGGACACCGGGGAGCTGTTTTTT
>TRBD1|13|TRBJ1-2|TRBV19|NA
CASTEYRGYGYTF
TGTGCCAGTACAGAATACAGGGGCTATGGCTACACCTTC
>TRBD2|16|TRBJ2-2|TRBV7-3|NA
CASSPSGRDLAGELFF
TGTGCCAGCAGCCCCAGCGGGAGGGACTTAGCCGGGGAGCTGTTTTTT
>NA|17|TRBJ2-7|TRBV19|once
CASSMSFLTGIAYEQYF
TGTGCCAGTAGTATGTCTTTTTTGACAGGTATAGCCTACGAGCAGTACTTC
>NA|15|TRBJ1-6|TRBV2|NA
CASILGSAQNSPLHF
TGTGCCAGCATCCTCGGCAGCGCGCAAAATTCACCCCTCCACTTT
>TRBD1|13|TRBJ1-1|TRBV3-1/TRBV3-2|NA
CASSQVRTGVAFF
TGTGCCAGCAGCCAAGTTCGGACAGGGGTGGCTTTCTTT
>TRBD2|16|TRBJ2-5|TRBV11-1|NA
CASSLDSPREGETQYF
TGTGCCAGCAGCTTAGATTCCCCCAGGGAGGGCGAGACCCAGTACTTC
>NA|14|TRBJ1-1|TRBV9|NA
CASSPGQRNTEAFF
TGTGCCAGCAGCCCCGGACAGAGGAACACTGAAGCTTTCTTT
>TRBD1|19|TRBJ2-2|TRBV27|NA
CASSLKSPRGTGTTGELFF
TGTGCCAGCAGTTTGAAAAGTCCGAGGGGGACAGGGACCACCGGGGAGCTGTTTTTT
>NA|10|TRBJ1-3|TRBV12-3/TRBV12-4|NA
CASNGDTIYF
TGTGCCAGCAACGGGGACACCATATATTTT
>TRBD1|15|TRBJ1-2|TRBV19|few
CASSTPTGDPYGYTF
TGTGCCAGTAGTACCCCGACAGGGGATCCCTATGGCTACACCTTC
>NA|13|TRBJ2-1|TRBV7-6|NA
CASSLQGLLEQFF
TGTGCCAGCAGCCTACAGGGACTACTAGAGCAGTTCTTC
>NA|11|TRBJ2-3|TRBV2|NA
CASSYQDTQYF
TGTGCCAGCAGCTACCAAGATACGCAGTATTTT
>NA|15|TRBJ1-5|TRBV6-5|few
CASIYSGGGAQPQHF
TGTGCCAGCATTTACTCGGGAGGGGGAGCTCAGCCCCAGCATTTT
>TRBD1|14|TRBJ1-1|TRBV2|NA
CASSVETGVSEAFF
TGTGCCAGCAGTGTCGAGACAGGGGTTTCTGAAGCTTTCTTT
>NA|14|TRBJ2-5|TRBV28|NA
CASRPSGREETQYF
TGTGCCAGCAGGCCAAGCGGCCGCGAAGAGACCCAGTACTTC